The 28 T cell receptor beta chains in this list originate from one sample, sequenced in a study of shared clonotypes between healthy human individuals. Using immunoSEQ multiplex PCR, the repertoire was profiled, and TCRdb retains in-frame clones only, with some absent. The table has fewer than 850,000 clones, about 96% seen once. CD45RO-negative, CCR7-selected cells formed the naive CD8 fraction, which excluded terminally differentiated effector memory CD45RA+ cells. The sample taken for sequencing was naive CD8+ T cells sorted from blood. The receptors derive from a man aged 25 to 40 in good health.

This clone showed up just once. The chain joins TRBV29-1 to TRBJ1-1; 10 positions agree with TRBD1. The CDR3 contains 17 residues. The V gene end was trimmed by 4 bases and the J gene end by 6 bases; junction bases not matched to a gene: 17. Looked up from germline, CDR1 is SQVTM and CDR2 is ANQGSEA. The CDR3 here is CSVGGWYKPGQGPEAFF. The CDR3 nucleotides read TGCAGCGTTGGTGGCTGGTACAAACCGGGACAGGGGCCTGAAGCTTTCTTT.

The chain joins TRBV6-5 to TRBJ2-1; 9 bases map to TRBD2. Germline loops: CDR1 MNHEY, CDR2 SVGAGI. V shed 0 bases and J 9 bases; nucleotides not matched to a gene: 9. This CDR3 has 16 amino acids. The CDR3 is CASSYSNAGGPGEQFF. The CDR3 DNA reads TGTGCCAGCAGTTACTCGAACGCGGGAGGGCCCGGTGAGCAGTTCTTC.

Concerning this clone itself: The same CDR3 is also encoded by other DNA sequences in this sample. CDR3 loop: CASSISYEQYF. In nucleotides, the CDR3 is TGTGCCAGCAGCATATCCTACGAGCAGTACTTC. The J gene is TRBJ2-7, the V gene TRBV7-2, with D uncertain. Germline-derived CDR1 and CDR2 are SGHTA and FQGNSA. V lost 5 bases, J lost 1 base, and 3 bases lay in between. The CDR3 is 11 residues long.

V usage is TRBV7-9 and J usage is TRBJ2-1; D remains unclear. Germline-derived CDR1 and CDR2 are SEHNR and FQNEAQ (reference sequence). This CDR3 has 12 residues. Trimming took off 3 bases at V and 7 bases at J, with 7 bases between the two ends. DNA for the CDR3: TGTGCCAGCAGCTTGCCGTTGAATGAGCAGTTCTTC. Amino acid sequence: CASSLPLNEQFF.

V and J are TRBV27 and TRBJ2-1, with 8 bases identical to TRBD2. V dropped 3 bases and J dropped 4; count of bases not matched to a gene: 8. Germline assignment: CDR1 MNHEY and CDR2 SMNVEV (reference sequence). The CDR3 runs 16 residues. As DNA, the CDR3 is TGTGCCAGCAGTTTCTTAGCGGGACCCGAGTACAATGAGCAGTTCTTC. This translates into CASSFLAGPEYNEQFF.

DNA for the CDR3: TGTGCCAGCAGCTTAGGCGTGGCTTTCACCGGGGAGCTGTTTTTT. Translated: CASSLGVAFTGELFF. The chain uses TRBV7-3 and TRBJ2-2; D gene ambiguous. Between the trimmed V and J ends, which lost 2 bases and 4 bases, there was a span of 11 bases. This CDR3 contains 15 residues. The germline CDR1 and CDR2 sequences are SGHTA and FQGTGA.

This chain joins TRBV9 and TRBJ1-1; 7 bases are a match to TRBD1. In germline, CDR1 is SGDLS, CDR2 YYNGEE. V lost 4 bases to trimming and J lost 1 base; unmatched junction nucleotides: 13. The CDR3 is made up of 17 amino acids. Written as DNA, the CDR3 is TGTGCCAGCAGCTTACAGGGGTTCGGAGATGGGAACACTGAAGCTTTCTTT. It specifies CASSLQGFGDGNTEAFF.

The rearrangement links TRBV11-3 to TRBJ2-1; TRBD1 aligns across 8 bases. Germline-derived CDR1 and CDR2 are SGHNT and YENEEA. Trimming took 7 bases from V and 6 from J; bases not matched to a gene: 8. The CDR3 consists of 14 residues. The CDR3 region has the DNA TGTGCCAGCACCAACGGACAGGGTGTCAATGAGCAGTTCTTC. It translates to CASTNGQGVNEQFF.

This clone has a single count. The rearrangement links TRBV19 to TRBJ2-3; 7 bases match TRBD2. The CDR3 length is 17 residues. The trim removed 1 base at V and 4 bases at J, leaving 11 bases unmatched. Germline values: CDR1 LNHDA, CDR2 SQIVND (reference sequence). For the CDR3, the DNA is TGTGCCAGTAGTATAGGGGAGGTGCGGGAGTCAGCAGATACGCAGTATTTT. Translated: CASSIGEVRESADTQYF.

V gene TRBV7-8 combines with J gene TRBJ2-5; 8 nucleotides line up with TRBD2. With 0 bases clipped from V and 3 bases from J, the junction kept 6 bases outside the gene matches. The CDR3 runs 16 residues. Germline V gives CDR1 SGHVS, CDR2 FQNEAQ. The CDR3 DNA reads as TGTGCCAGCAGCTTAGCGGTAGCGGGATGGAAAGAGACCCAGTACTTC. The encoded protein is CASSLAVAGWKETQYF.

The CDR3 DNA follows: TGTGCCAGCAGCACCCTCGGACTAGCGGGAGAGGAGACCCAGTACTTC. Its translation is CASSTLGLAGEETQYF. This chain connects TRBV7-2 to TRBJ2-5; 13 nucleotides match TRBD2. CDR1 is SGHTA and CDR2 is FQGNSA in the germline V gene. CDR3 length: 16 amino acids. The V segment lost 5 bases and the J segment 5 bases; nucleotides outside the gene matches: 8.

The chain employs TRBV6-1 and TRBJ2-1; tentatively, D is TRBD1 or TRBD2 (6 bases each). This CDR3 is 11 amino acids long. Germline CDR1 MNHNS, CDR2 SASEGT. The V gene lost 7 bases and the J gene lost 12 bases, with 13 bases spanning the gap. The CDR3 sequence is CASNEGGGQFF. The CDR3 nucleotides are TGTGCCAGCAACGAGGGGGGAGGGCAGTTCTTC.

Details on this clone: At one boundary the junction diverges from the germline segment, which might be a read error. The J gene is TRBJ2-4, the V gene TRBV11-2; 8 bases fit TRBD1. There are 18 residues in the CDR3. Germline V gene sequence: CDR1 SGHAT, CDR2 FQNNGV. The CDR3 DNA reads TGCGCCAGCAGCCAGACGACGCCGGGACAGGAAGCCAAAAACATTCAGTACTTC. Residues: CASSQTTPGQEAKNIQYF.

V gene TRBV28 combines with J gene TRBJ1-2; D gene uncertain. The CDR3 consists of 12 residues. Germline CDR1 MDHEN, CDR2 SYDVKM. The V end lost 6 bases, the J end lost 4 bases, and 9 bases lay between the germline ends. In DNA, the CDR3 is TGTGCCAGCAGCCAAAACCGCTATGGCTACACCTTC. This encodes CASSQNRYGYTF.

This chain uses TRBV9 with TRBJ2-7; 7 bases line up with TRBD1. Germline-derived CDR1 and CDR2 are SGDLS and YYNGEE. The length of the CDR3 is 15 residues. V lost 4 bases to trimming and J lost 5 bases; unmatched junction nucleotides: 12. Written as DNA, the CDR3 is TGTGCCAGCAGCTCATCGGGACAGAGAGTGGACGAGCAGTACTTC. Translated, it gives CASSSSGQRVDEQYF.

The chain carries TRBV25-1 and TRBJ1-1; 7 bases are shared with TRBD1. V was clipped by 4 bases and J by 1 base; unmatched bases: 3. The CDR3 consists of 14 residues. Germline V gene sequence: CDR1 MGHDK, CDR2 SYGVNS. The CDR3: CASSGQGKNTEAFF. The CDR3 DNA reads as TGTGCCAGCAGTGGACAGGGAAAGAACACTGAAGCTTTCTTT.

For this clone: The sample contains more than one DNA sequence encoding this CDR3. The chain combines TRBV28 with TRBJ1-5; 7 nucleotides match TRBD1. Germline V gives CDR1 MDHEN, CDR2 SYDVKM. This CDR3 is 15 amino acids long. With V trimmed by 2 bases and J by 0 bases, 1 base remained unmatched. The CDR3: CASSLGTVSNQPQHF. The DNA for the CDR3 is TGTGCCAGCAGTTTAGGGACAGTTAGCAATCAGCCCCAGCATTTT.

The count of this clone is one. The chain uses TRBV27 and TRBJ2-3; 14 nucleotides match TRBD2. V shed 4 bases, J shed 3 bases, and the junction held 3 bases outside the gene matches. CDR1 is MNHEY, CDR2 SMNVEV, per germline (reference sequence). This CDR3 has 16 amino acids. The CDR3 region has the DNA TGTGCCAGCAGTTCGGGACTAGCGGGAGAGACAGATACGCAGTATTTT. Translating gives CASSSGLAGETDTQYF.

The CDR3 bases are TGTGCCAGCAGTGAGAGACAGGGGGATTATCAGCCCCAGCATTTT. It codes for CASSERQGDYQPQHF. The chain has TRBV6-1 and TRBJ1-5, with 9 bases identical to TRBD1. The CDR3 totals 15 residues. Germline trimming cut 3 bases from V and 5 bases from J; bases unmatched to any gene: 5. Germline CDR1 is MNHNS and CDR2 is SASEGT.

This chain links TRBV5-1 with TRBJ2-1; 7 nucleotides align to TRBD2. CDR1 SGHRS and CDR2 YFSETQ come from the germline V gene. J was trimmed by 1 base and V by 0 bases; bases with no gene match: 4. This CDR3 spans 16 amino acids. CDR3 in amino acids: CASSLDAGLSYNEQFF. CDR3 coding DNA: TGCGCCAGCAGCTTGGACGCGGGACTATCCTACAATGAGCAGTTCTTC.

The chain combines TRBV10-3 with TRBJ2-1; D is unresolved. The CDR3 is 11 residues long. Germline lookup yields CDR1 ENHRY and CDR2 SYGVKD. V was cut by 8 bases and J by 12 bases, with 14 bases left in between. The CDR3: CAIRFGYGQFF. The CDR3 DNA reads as TGTGCCATCCGGTTTGGGTATGGGCAGTTCTTC.

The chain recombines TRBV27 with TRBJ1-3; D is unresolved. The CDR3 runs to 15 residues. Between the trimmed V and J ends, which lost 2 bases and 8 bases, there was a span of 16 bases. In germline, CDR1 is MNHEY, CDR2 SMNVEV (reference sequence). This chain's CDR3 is CASSLKGSAGYTIYF. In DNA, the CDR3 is TGTGCCAGCAGTTTAAAAGGGTCGGCCGGATACACCATATATTTT.

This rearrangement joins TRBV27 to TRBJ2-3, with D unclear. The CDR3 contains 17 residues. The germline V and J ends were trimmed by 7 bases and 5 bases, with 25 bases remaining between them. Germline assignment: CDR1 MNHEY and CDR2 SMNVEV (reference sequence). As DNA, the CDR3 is TGTGCCAGCACCACCTACAATAAGGGCTACCACGAAGATACGCAGTATTTT. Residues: CASTTYNKGYHEDTQYF.

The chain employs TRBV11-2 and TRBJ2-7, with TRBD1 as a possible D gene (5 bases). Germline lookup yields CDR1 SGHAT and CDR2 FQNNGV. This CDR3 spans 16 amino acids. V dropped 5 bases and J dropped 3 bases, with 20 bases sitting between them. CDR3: CASSPVHTLGDYEQYF. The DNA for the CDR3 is TGTGCCAGCAGCCCAGTCCACACCTTAGGGGACTACGAGCAGTACTTC.

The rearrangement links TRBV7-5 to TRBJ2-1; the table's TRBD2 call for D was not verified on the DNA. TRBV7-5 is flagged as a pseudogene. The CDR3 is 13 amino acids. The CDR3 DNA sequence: TGTGTCAGAAGCCCAATAGCGGGAGGGCTAAAGTTCTTC. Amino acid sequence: CVRSPIAGGLKFF.

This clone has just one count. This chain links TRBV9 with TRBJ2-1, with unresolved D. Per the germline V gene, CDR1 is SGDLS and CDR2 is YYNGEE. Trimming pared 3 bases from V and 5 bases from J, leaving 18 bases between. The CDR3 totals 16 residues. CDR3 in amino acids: CASSATAGMVNNEQFF. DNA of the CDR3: TGTGCCAGCAGCGCAACGGCTGGAATGGTGAACAATGAGCAGTTCTTC.

CDR3 bases: TGTGCCAGCAGCCCTGACAGTCGGGGAGGCACTGAAGCTTTCTTT. Protein product: CASSPDSRGGTEAFF. V is TRBV6-5 and J is TRBJ1-1, with a weak D call TRBD1 (5 bases). V was pared by 6 bases and J by 4 bases, with 18 bases between. Germline values: CDR1 MNHEY, CDR2 SVGAGI. This CDR3 region has 15 residues.

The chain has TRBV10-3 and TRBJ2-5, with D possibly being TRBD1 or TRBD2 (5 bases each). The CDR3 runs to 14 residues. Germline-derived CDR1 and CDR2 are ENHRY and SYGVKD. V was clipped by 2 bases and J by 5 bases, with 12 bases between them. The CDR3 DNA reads TGTGCCATCAGTGAGCCGTGGGACGGGGAGACCCAGTACTTC. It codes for CAISEPWDGETQYF.